The 8 T cell receptor beta chains below were found in one sample sequenced in a study of a mutant IDH1 vaccine in newly diagnosed glioma. The time point was: week 11, during vaccination. What each vaccine dose contained was 300 ug of mutant IDH1 20-mer peptide, accompanied by topical imiquimod. The assay was immunoSEQ multiplex PCR, and TCRdb's table has in-frame clones only and misses some. The data hold about 40,000 clones, with around 84% observed a single time. The antigens these receptors bind are not known. The sample was PBMCs, taken from a glioma patient whose treatment included an IDH1 peptide vaccine. Receptors were obtained from a middle-aged man with glioma.

In its sample, this clone ranks as medium-sized (0.01 to 0.1%). The rearrangement joins TRBV14 to TRBJ1-1; D possibly corresponds to TRBD1 (6 bases). This CDR3 contains 14 residues. Germline V gene sequence: CDR1 SGHDN, CDR2 FVKESK. Trimming took 0 bases from V and 11 from J, leaving 16 bases between them. DNA for the CDR3: TGTGCCAGCAGCCAAGATATGAGACAGGTGACGGCTTTCTTT. Amino acid sequence: CASSQDMRQVTAFF.

The chain is built from TRBV6-6 and TRBJ2-2; D possibly corresponds to TRBD2 (7 bases). CDR3 length: 15 residues. V lost 5 bases and J 4 bases, leaving 14 bases between the germline ends. Germline V gene sequence: CDR1 MNHNY, CDR2 SVGAGI (reference sequence). As DNA, the CDR3 is TGTGCCAGCAGTGGGAAGGGGGGGGGCACCGGGGAGCTGTTTTTT. This encodes CASSGKGGGTGELFF.

V usage is TRBV27 and J usage is TRBJ1-5; D ambiguous. V lost 8 bases to trimming and J lost 10 bases, with 9 bases between them. The germline V gene encodes CDR1 MNHEY and CDR2 SMNVEV (reference sequence). The CDR3 has 10 amino acids. CDR3 protein: CASGQAPQHF. Here the CDR3 DNA reads TGTGCCAGCGGGCAAGCTCCCCAGCATTTT.

The V gene is TRBV6-1, the J gene TRBJ2-7; perhaps TRBD2 as D (6 bases). This CDR3 contains 14 residues. Looked up from germline, CDR1 is MNHNS and CDR2 is SASEGT. Trimming took off 11 bases at V and 0 bases at J, with 17 bases between the two ends. CDR3 protein: CAGKPGLSSYEQYF. The CDR3 DNA reads as TGTGCCGGTAAGCCGGGACTGAGCTCCTACGAGCAGTACTTC.

The rearrangement joins TRBV18 to TRBJ2-7; D remains ambiguous. This CDR3 contains 12 residues. Trimming took off 6 bases at V and 3 bases at J, with 9 bases between the two ends. Germline V CDR1 and CDR2: KGHSH, LQKENI. The DNA for the CDR3 is TGTGCCAGCTCTACCAGGAGCTACGAGCAGTACTTC. This encodes CASSTRSYEQYF. Drawing the rest from reference TRBV18 and TRBJ2-7, the complete variable domain is NAGVMQNPRHLVRRRGQEARLRCSPMKGHSHVYWYRQLPEEGLKFMVYLQKENIIDESGMPKERFSAEFPKEGPSILRIQQVVRGDSAAYFCASSTRSYEQYFGPGTRLTVT.

The chain uses TRBV7-2 and TRBJ2-5; 9 nucleotides line up with TRBD2. CDR3 length: 15 amino acids. Germline V gene sequence: CDR1 SGHTA, CDR2 FQGNSA. J gave up 5 bases and V 4 bases, and 8 bases lay outside the gene matches. As DNA, the CDR3 is TGTGCCAGCAGCTGGGCCGGGACTAGCAGCGAGACCCAGTACTTC. Amino acids: CASSWAGTSSETQYF.

The genes are TRBV6-6 and TRBJ2-3, with D perhaps matching TRBD1 (5 bases). The length of the CDR3 is 14 residues. Trimming shortened V by 6 bases and J by 2 bases, and 12 bases separated the two germline ends. Per germline, CDR1 MNHNY and CDR2 SVGAGI (reference sequence). CDR3 coding DNA: TGTGCCAGCAGAAAAGTAGGGGTCACAGATACGCAGTATTTT. Amino acid sequence: CASRKVGVTDTQYF.

The chain couples TRBV6-4 to TRBJ2-6; 12 positions agree with TRBD2. The CDR3 spans 16 residues. The J segment lost 4 bases and the V segment lost 6 bases, leaving 4 bases of the junction unmatched. Germline lookup yields CDR1 MRHNA and CDR2 SNTAGT. CDR3 residues: CASSPSGRAGANVLTF. The CDR3 bases are TGTGCCAGCAGCCCTAGCGGGAGGGCCGGGGCCAACGTCCTGACTTTC.